This T cell receptor (beta chain) came from a study of cytomegalovirus exposure and HLA in healthy donors. Looked up from germline, CDR1 is LNHNV and CDR2 is YYDKDF (reference sequence). Trimming stripped 8 bases from V and 5 bases from J, with 16 bases between. The CDR3 runs 13 residues. This clone was detected only a few times. The protocol was immunoSEQ multiplex PCR, while the TCRdb copy is restricted to in-frame clones and leaves out a portion. The table records approximately 170,000 clones, around 82% of them present only once. The J gene is TRBJ2-7, the V gene TRBV15; a weak D match, TRBD2 (5 bases). The sequence derives from a young man in good health and CMV-seropositive. The sequenced material came from PBMCs. The CDR3 loop is CATSDSNGDEQYF. CDR3 bases: TGTGCCACCTCGGACTCTAACGGGGACGAGCAGTACTTC.